Listed here are 23 T cell receptor beta chains from one sample, sequenced in a study of tumor and adjacent non-tumor tissue in lung cancer (dated 2018 in TCRdb). Libraries were prepared through multiplex PCR. Sequencing was carried out with an Illumina HiSeq 2500. Following protocols modified from ARM-PCR, the researchers constructed TCRbeta libraries through three rounds of nested PCR with primers (Table S4). The raw public data were reprocessed by TCRdb itself: fastp quality trimming at Q25, MiXCR clonotype calling, in-frame beta chains only. Each entry merges the rows of one CDR3 protein and shows their most common DNA and genes. The sample contains about 43,000 distinct CDR3 sequences, 60% of them found a single time. The ten largest clonotypes hold 35% to 50% of the sample. RNA was isolated from bulk unsorted tissue, and RNA quality was assessed with a NanoDrop ND-1000 and an Agilent 2100. Normal lung samples were distant non-tumor tissue taken more than 3 cm from the tumor edge.

Input material: distant non-tumor lung tissue. The source of these receptors is a man in his fifties with non-small cell lung cancer.

V gene TRBV29-1 combines with J gene TRBJ2-7; no clear D gene. CDR3 length equals 13 residues. CDR1 is SQVTM and CDR2 is ANQGSEA in the germline V gene. CDR3 bases: TGCAGGGCCACCACTCCGGGTTCCTACGAGCAGTACTTC. Its protein is CRATTPGSYEQYF.

As regards this clonotype: Just one base apart from a much larger clone, this may be a read error. This chain uses TRBV6-5 with TRBJ2-7, with a possible D match to TRBD2 (5 bases). V was shortened by 1 base and J by 0 bases, with 10 bases between the two germline ends. The germline V gene has CDR1 MNHEY and CDR2 SVGAGI. This CDR3 is built from 15 residues. This CDR3 is CASSYFWTASYEQYF. The DNA for the CDR3 is TGTGCCAGCAGTTACTTCTGGACTGCCTCCTACGAGCAGTACTTC.

As concerns this clonotype: This clone may be a read error of a much larger clone one base away. V and J are TRBV7-9 and TRBJ2-3; D tentatively fits TRBD1 or TRBD2 (7 bases each). The ends were cut back, 6 bases at V and 5 bases at J, with 18 bases in the middle. Germline V lookup: CDR1 SEHNR, CDR2 FQNEAQ (reference sequence). The CDR3 extends over 15 amino acids. The CDR3 coding sequence is TGTGCCAGCAGGCTCCGGGGAGGGGGCGGAGATACGCAGTATTTT. Amino acids: CASRLRGGGGDTQYF.

This clonotype was detected a few times. V usage is TRBV5-1 and J usage is TRBJ2-7; TRBD1 is a possible D gene (5 bases). V dropped 3 bases and J dropped 3 bases, with 10 bases sitting between them. CDR1 is SGHRS and CDR2 is YFSETQ in the germline V gene. The CDR3 totals 13 residues. CDR3 in DNA: TGCGCCAGCAGCTCTACAGGAAACTACGAGCAGTACTTC. Translating it yields CASSSTGNYEQYF. The entire variable domain, with the rest obtained from reference TRBV5-1 and TRBJ2-7, is as follows: KAGVTQTPRYLIKTRGQQVTLSCSPISGHRSVSWYQQTPGQGLQFLFEYFSETQRNKGNFPGRFSGRQFSNSRSEMNVSTLELGDSALYLCASSSTGNYEQYFGPGTRLTVT.

This clonotype was picked up a small number of times. The V call is TRBV7-9, the J call TRBJ2-1; perhaps TRBD2 as D (5 bases). Germline CDR1 is SEHNR and CDR2 is FQNEAQ (reference sequence). V was shortened by 2 bases and J by 8 bases, with 10 bases between the two germline ends. CDR3 size: 13 residues. CDR3 in DNA: TGTGCCAGCAGCTTATCTAGCTTCTATGAGCAGTTCTTC. It yields the protein CASSLSSFYEQFF.

CDR3 DNA: TGTACTAGCCAAGGGCGGGCAGTAGCCAAAAACATTCAGTACTTC. Its protein product is CTSQGRAVAKNIQYF. J is TRBJ2-4 and V is TRBV19; TRBD2 is a possible D gene (6 bases). CDR1 and CDR2 from the germline V gene are LNHDA and SQIVND (reference sequence). This CDR3 is 15 amino acids long.

As regards this clonotype: Because it lacks the conserved phenylalanine or tryptophan at the end, this CDR3 is likely a read error. The chain carries TRBV5-1 and TRBJ1-1, with a tentative D call TRBD1 (5 bases). Per the germline V gene, CDR1 is SGHRS and CDR2 is YFSETQ. V dropped 3 bases and J dropped 4 bases, with 13 bases sitting between them. The CDR3 totals 14 residues. The CDR3 nucleotides are TGCGCCAGCAGCTCCGGGACGGGGGGCACTGAAGCTTTCTTA. Its protein is CASSSGTGGTEAFL.

Concerning this clonotype itself: A much larger clonotype is one base distant, so this may be a read error. The chain links TRBV12-3 or TRBV12-4 to TRBJ1-1, with a weak D call TRBD1 (5 bases). V was pared by 4 bases and J by 2 bases, with 14 bases between. The CDR3 has 15 amino acids. This chain's CDR3 is CASSWGTGGNTEAFF. CDR3 sequence (DNA): TGTGCCAGCAGTTGGGGCACAGGAGGAAACACTGAAGCTTTCTTT.

As concerns this clonotype: This may be a read error: a much more frequent sequence differs by one nucleotide. CDR3 protein: CASSRDRIKNTEAFF. The CDR3 DNA is TGTGCCAGCAGCCGGGACAGGATAAAGAACACTGAAGCTTTCTTT. V is TRBV13 and J is TRBJ1-1, with 8 bases matching TRBD1. CDR1 and CDR2 from the germline V gene are PRHDT and FYEKMQ (reference sequence). The V gene end was trimmed by 5 bases and the J gene end by 1 base; junction bases not matched to a gene: 6. The CDR3 length is 15 residues. Full variable domain (rest looked up from reference TRBV13 and TRBJ1-1): AAGVIQSPRHLIKEKRETATLKCYPIPRHDTVYWYQQGPGQDPQFLISFYEKMQSDKGSIPDRFSAQQFSDYHSELNMSSLELGDSALYFCASSRDRIKNTEAFFGQGTRLTVV.

Comment on this clonotype: The germline gene is not matched at one end of the junction; a read error may be the cause. The rearrangement uses TRBV6-1 and TRBJ1-1; D call uncertain. Germline CDR1 and CDR2: MNHNS and SASEGT. This CDR3 is built from 14 residues. The CDR3 spells CANTESPRNTGAFF. In DNA form, the CDR3 reads TGTGCCAACACCGAAAGTCCAAGGAACACTGGAGCTTTCTTT.

To note about this clonotype: The junction does not match germline at one end; this may be a read error. The V call is TRBV6-2 or TRBV6-3, the J call TRBJ1-1; no firm D call. Germline CDR1 and CDR2: MNHEY and SVGEGT. The CDR3 runs 17 residues. CDR3 nucleotide sequence: TGTGCCAGCAACCTTGGACGGACCCGTCGGTTGAACACTGAAGCTCCCTTT. Protein product: CASNLGRTRRLNTEAPF.

Notes on this clonotype: This CDR3 fails to terminate in the conserved phenylalanine or tryptophan, so it likely reflects a read error. The CDR3 loop reads CASSKVRGQAWELFL. CDR3 sequence (DNA): TGTGCCAGCAGCAAAGTCAGGGGGCAGGCTTGGGAGCTGTTTCTT. The chain recombines TRBV6-5 with TRBJ2-2; 8 bases are a match to TRBD1. After removal of 6 bases from V and 9 bases from J, the junction contained 12 bases not matched to a gene. This CDR3 contains 15 residues. The germline gives CDR1 MNHEY, CDR2 SVGAGI.

At least ten counts were recorded for this clonotype. The genes are TRBV28 and TRBJ2-7; no clear D gene. The ends were cut back, 5 bases at V and 5 bases at J, with 7 bases in the middle. The CDR3 runs 11 residues. Per the germline V gene, CDR1 is MDHEN and CDR2 is SYDVKM. The chain's CDR3 is CASSRTDEQYF. The CDR3 nucleotides read TGTGCCAGCAGTAGGACGGACGAGCAGTACTTC.

This clonotype was counted ten times or more. This rearrangement joins TRBV29-1 to TRBJ1-4; 8 bases are a match to TRBD1. The CDR3 spans 15 residues. Losses at the gene ends were 1 base for V and 7 bases for J; bases not matched to a gene: 8. Germline V CDR1 and CDR2: SQVTM, ANQGSEA. The CDR3 protein is CSVEVRNRGSEKLFF. The CDR3 nucleotides read TGCAGCGTTGAAGTTCGGAACAGGGGGAGTGAAAAACTGTTTTTT.

This rearrangement joins TRBV5-1 to TRBJ2-2; 7 bases fit TRBD1. Germline V lookup: CDR1 SGHRS, CDR2 YFSETQ. The CDR3 length is 14 residues. The V and J ends lost 4 bases and 5 bases, in that order; junction bases with no gene match: 5. The CDR3 protein is CASSQTGNTGELFF. CDR3 in DNA: TGCGCCAGCAGCCAGACAGGGAATACCGGGGAGCTGTTTTTT. The full variable domain, its missing parts supplied by reference TRBV5-1 and TRBJ2-2, is KAGVTQTPRYLIKTRGQQVTLSCSPISGHRSVSWYQQTPGQGLQFLFEYFSETQRNKGNFPGRFSGRQFSNSRSEMNVSTLELGDSALYLCASSQTGNTGELFFGEGSRLTVL.

With respect to this clonotype: A much larger clonotype is one base distant, so this may be a read error. The chain employs TRBV20-1 and TRBJ2-5; 10 nucleotides line up with TRBD2. The V and J ends lost 5 bases and 5 bases, in that order; junction bases with no gene match: 11. Germline CDR1 and CDR2: DFQATT and SNEGSKA (reference sequence). The CDR3 sequence is 15 residues long. Written as DNA, the CDR3 is TGCAGTGCTTCAAGGACTAGCGGAGCCGTCGAGACCCAGTACTTC. As protein: CSASRTSGAVETQYF.

Turning to this clonotype: The CDR3 carries no conserved terminal phenylalanine or tryptophan, so it likely arises from a read error. The DNA is left out, because the CDR3 cannot be placed on it with certainty; the CDR3 is given as TCRdb lists it. V and J are TRBV6-1 and TRBJ2-1; the table gives TRBD1 as D, unverified against the DNA. CDR1 MNHNS and CDR2 SASEGT come from the germline V gene. The CDR3 is 20 amino acids in total, end residues counted. CDR3 region: CASSLEAGTGTAFSYNELFS.

Of note for this clonotype: The junction departs from the called germline gene at one end, perhaps through a read error. The chain employs TRBV11-2 and TRBJ2-7; 9 bases line up with TRBD2. The CDR3 extends over 18 amino acids. CDR1 SGHAT and CDR2 FQNNGV come from the germline V gene. In nucleotides, the CDR3 is TGTGCCAGCAGTTCCGGGACTAGCCCGACGAGACTTTCCTACGACCAGTACTTC. This translates into CASSSGTSPTRLSYDQYF. The full variable domain, completed using reference TRBV11-2 and TRBJ2-7, is EAGVAQSPRYKIIEKRQSVAFWCNPISGHATLYWYQQILGQGPKLLIQFQNNGVVDDSQLPKDRFSAERLKGVDSTLKIQPAKLEDSAVYLCASSSGTSPTRLSYDQYFGPGTRLTVT.

This clonotype appeared a single time. Mismatch with germline at one junction end may stem from a read error. V and J are TRBV6-5 and TRBJ2-7; D is uncertain. CDR3 length equals 14 residues. Germline CDR1 reads MNHEY; CDR2 reads SVGAGI. The CDR3: CASNYADVTYEQYF. CDR3 sequence (DNA): TGTGCCAGCAATTACGCAGACGTGACCTACGAGCAGTACTTC.

The V call is TRBV10-1, the J call TRBJ2-2; tentative D call: TRBD2 (5 bases). The V and J ends lost 4 bases and 15 bases respectively, with 21 bases between them. The CDR3 spans 14 residues. Germline-derived CDR1 and CDR2 are WNHNN and SYGVQD (reference sequence). CDR3 sequence reads: CASSGRVNTGKLFF. For the CDR3, the DNA is TGCGCCAGCAGTGGAAGAGTGAACACCGGGAAGTTGTTTTTT.

Comment on this clonotype: A read error may explain this, as a much larger clone is one base away. The rearrangement links TRBV6-6 to TRBJ1-1; a possible D gene is TRBD1 (5 bases). CDR1 and CDR2 (germline): MNHNY, SVGAGI (reference sequence). This CDR3 is built from 15 residues. CDR3 DNA: TGTGCCAACAGTTTGAATCGGGGGTATAGCACTGAAGCTTTCTTT. It specifies CANSLNRGYSTEAFF.

Worth noting for this clonotype: One end of the junction varies from germline; a read error may be responsible. The chain uses TRBV29-1 and TRBJ1-3; 8 bases match TRBD1. Germline CDR1 SQVTM, CDR2 ANQGSEA. The CDR3 spans 15 residues. Written as DNA, the CDR3 is TGCTGCGTTGAAGATGGCCCAGGGACAGGAAATACCATATATTTT. Translation gives CCVEDGPGTGNTIYF. Filled out from reference TRBV29-1 and TRBJ1-3, the complete variable domain reads SAVISQKPSRDICQRGTSLTIQCQVDSQVTMMFWYRQQPGQSLTLIATANQGSEATYESGFVIDKFPISRPNLTFSTLTVSNMSPEDSSIYLCCVEDGPGTGNTIYFGEGSWLTVV.

For this clonotype: The junction and the germline gene differ at one end; a read error may be behind it. This chain uses TRBV29-1 with TRBJ2-3, with D perhaps TRBD2 (6 bases). The V gene's germline CDR1 is SQVTM and CDR2 ANQGSEA. The CDR3 is 15 residues long. In DNA form, the CDR3 reads TGTAGCATTGTACTAGCCCGAACTAGCACAGATACGCAGTATTTT. This sequence encodes CSIVLARTSTDTQYF.